These 2 T cell receptor beta chains came from one sample sequenced in a study of T cell responses to AZD1222 COVID-19 vaccine. Profiled with immunoSEQ multiplex PCR; TCRdb holds only in-frame clones, not every one. The sample lists over 130,000 clones, around 90% occurring once. This specimen consisted of peripheral blood, obtained 28 days after the second AZD1222 dose. All receptors come from an adult who received the AZD1222 COVID-19 vaccine.

This chain joins TRBV7-2 and TRBJ2-7, with 7 bases matching TRBD2. This CDR3 spans 17 amino acids. Germline assignment: CDR1 SGHTA and CDR2 FQGNSA. Germline trimming cut 5 bases from V and 7 bases from J; bases unmatched to any gene: 20. This CDR3 is CASSPRPSGGPLREQYF. In DNA, the CDR3 is TGTGCCAGCAGCCCACGTCCCTCGGGAGGACCCCTAAGGGAGCAGTACTTC.

The V call is TRBV28, the J call TRBJ2-1; D is perhaps TRBD1 (6 bases). Trimming left V 10 bases short and J 4 bases short, with 11 bases between. This CDR3 region has 12 residues. Germline values: CDR1 MDHEN, CDR2 SYDVKM. The CDR3 is CAIYQGYNEQFF. CDR3 nucleotides: TGTGCCATCTATCAGGGGTACAATGAGCAGTTCTTC.